This is a list of T cell receptor beta chains from one sample in a study of shared clonotypes between healthy human individuals. The protocol was immunoSEQ multiplex PCR, while the TCRdb copy is restricted to in-frame clones and leaves out a portion. Among more than 2,000,000 clones listed, approximately 94% were seen once. The sample was naive CD4+ T cells sorted from blood. These receptors were obtained from a man aged 18 to 29 in good health. Both conserved end residues are part of each CDR3. Each record gives: clone size, J gene, V gene, D gene, CDR3 protein, CDR3 DNA. The D gene is left open where the match is weak. Size is omitted from some rows. Given values are once, few, many or a class for expanded clones.

NA	TRBJ2-7	TRBV7-8	NA	CASSARDEQYF	TGTGCCAGCAGCGCCCGAGACGAGCAGTACTTC
NA	TRBJ2-3	TRBV7-9	NA	CASSLGTDTQYF	TGTGCCAGCAGCTTAGGCACAGATACGCAGTATTTT
NA	TRBJ1-6	TRBV6-5	TRBD1	CASRGTGANNSPLHF	TGTGCCAGCAGAGGGACAGGGGCGAATAATTCACCCCTCCACTTT
NA	TRBJ1-3	TRBV18	NA	CASSVDGNSGNTIYF	TGTGCCAGCTCAGTGGACGGAAACTCTGGAAACACCATATATTTT
NA	TRBJ2-3	TRBV6-5	TRBD2	CASSSRERGRADTQYF	TGTGCCAGCAGTTCCAGGGAAAGAGGGAGGGCCGATACGCAGTATTTT
NA	TRBJ2-2	TRBV6-6	NA	CASTLLTGELFF	TGTGCCAGCACTCTTCTCACCGGGGAGCTGTTTTTT
once	TRBJ2-2	TRBV6-1	NA	CASSEPGGPNTGELFF	TGTGCCAGCAGTGAACCGGGCGGGCCGAACACCGGGGAGCTGTTTTTT
NA	TRBJ2-1	TRBV5-1	NA	CASSLGQVNEQFF	TGCGCCAGCAGCTTGGGTCAGGTCAATGAGCAGTTCTTC
NA	TRBJ1-3	TRBV6-5	TRBD1	CASSSQGVGNTIYF	TGTGCCAGCAGCTCCCAGGGGGTCGGTAACACCATATATTTT
once	TRBJ2-7	TRBV19	NA	CASSISDSSYEQYF	TGTGCCAGTAGTATAAGCGACAGCTCCTACGAGCAGTACTTC
NA	TRBJ2-3	TRBV9	NA	CASRSEADTQYF	TGTGCCAGCAGGTCAGAGGCAGATACGCAGTATTTT
NA	TRBJ2-5	TRBV5-1	NA	CASSLEPIRQETQYF	TGCGCCAGCAGCTTGGAGCCCATCCGGCAAGAGACCCAGTACTTC
NA	TRBJ2-5	TRBV7-2	TRBD2	CASSLVSSGSTETQYF	TGTGCCAGCAGCTTAGTTTCTAGCGGGAGTACAGAGACCCAGTACTTC
NA	TRBJ2-5	TRBV18	NA	CASSQVAQETQYF	TGTGCCAGCTCACAGGTAGCCCAAGAGACCCAGTACTTC
NA	TRBJ2-4	TRBV30	TRBD1	CAWRNSGTDIQYF	TGTGCCTGGAGGAATTCCGGGACAGACATTCAGTACTTC
NA	TRBJ2-5	TRBV7-9	TRBD1	CASSFGDRAQETQYF	TGTGCCAGCAGCTTTGGGGACAGGGCACAAGAGACCCAGTACTTC
NA	TRBJ2-5	TRBV30	TRBD1	CAWSTRGLETQYF	TGTGCCTGGAGCACCAGGGGGCTAGAGACCCAGTACTTC
NA	TRBJ2-6	TRBV29-1	NA	CSVVDSRSGANVLTF	TGCAGCGTTGTGGACAGTCGCTCTGGGGCCAACGTCCTGACTTTC
NA	TRBJ2-4	TRBV7-2	TRBD2	CASSRKTSDSIAKNIQYF	TGTGCCAGCAGCAGAAAGACTAGCGACTCCATAGCCAAAAACATTCAGTACTTC
NA	TRBJ2-6	TRBV5-1	NA	CASRPGIVGTGANVLTF	TGCGCCAGCAGACCCGGGATCGTGGGGACTGGGGCCAACGTCCTGACTTTC
NA	TRBJ2-2	TRBV27	TRBD1	CASSPRTGSTGELFF	TGTGCCAGCAGTCCCCGGACAGGGTCAACCGGGGAGCTGTTTTTT
NA	TRBJ2-1	TRBV19	TRBD2	CASQRVAGSNNEQFF	TGTGCCTCCCAACGAGTAGCGGGGTCCAACAATGAGCAGTTCTTC
NA	TRBJ1-2	TRBV10-2	NA	CASSELQASNMYGYTF	TGCGCCAGCAGTGAGTTGCAGGCCTCGAATATGTATGGCTACACCTTC
NA	TRBJ2-3	TRBV6-5	NA	CASSFRQNTDTQYF	TGTGCCAGCAGTTTTCGACAGAACACAGATACGCAGTATTTT
NA	TRBJ1-4	TRBV6-5	NA	CASSLMLGSEKLFF	TGTGCCAGCAGTCTTATGCTTGGGAGTGAAAAACTGTTTTTT
few	TRBJ2-7	TRBV7-2	TRBD2	CASSLDLPKGREGMREQYF	TGTGCCAGCAGCTTAGACCTTCCGAAGGGGCGGGAGGGAATGAGGGAGCAGTACTTC
once	TRBJ1-2	TRBV7-2	NA	CASSQGSGGGYTF	TGTGCCAGCAGCCAGGGGTCCGGGGGTGGCTACACCTTC
once	TRBJ1-1	TRBV7-2	TRBD1	CASSPGQALTGPAFF	TGTGCCAGCAGCCCGGGACAGGCACTAACGGGGCCAGCTTTCTTT
NA	TRBJ2-1	TRBV9	TRBD2	CASSAGLAGVSYNEQFF	TGTGCCAGCAGCGCAGGACTAGCGGGGGTGTCCTACAATGAGCAGTTCTTC
NA	TRBJ1-1	TRBV18	NA	CASSPFLKVQGTGTEAFF	TGTGCCAGCTCACCATTTCTAAAGGTGCAGGGGACGGGAACTGAAGCTTTCTTT
NA	TRBJ2-7	TRBV18	NA	CASSPDYQTSYEQYF	TGTGCCAGCTCACCGGACTACCAGACCTCCTACGAGCAGTACTTC
NA	TRBJ2-1	TRBV27	NA	CASSSRGSYNEQFF	TGTGCCAGCAGTTCTCGGGGCTCCTACAATGAGCAGTTCTTC
NA	TRBJ2-7	TRBV6-5	NA	CASRTRGIIYEQYF	TGTGCCAGCAGGACTAGGGGTATCATCTACGAGCAGTACTTC
NA	TRBJ1-4	TRBV5-1	NA	CASSLEGVSTNEKLFF	TGCGCCAGCAGCTTGGAAGGGGTTTCAACTAATGAAAAACTGTTTTTT
NA	TRBJ2-3	TRBV6-7	NA	CASIPQRDTQYF	TGTGCCAGCATCCCGCAAAGAGATACGCAGTATTTT
once	TRBJ1-1	TRBV19	NA	CASREVQGLKAFF	TGTGCCAGCCGAGAGGTACAGGGTCTTAAAGCTTTCTTT
NA	TRBJ1-6	TRBV6-5	NA	CAIRDEGVGSPLHF	TGTGCCATCAGGGACGAAGGGGTCGGGTCACCCCTCCACTTT
once	TRBJ2-2	TRBV6-6	NA	CASSSRQGSNTGELFF	TGTGCCAGCAGTTCCCGGCAGGGTTCTAACACCGGGGAGCTGTTTTTT
NA	TRBJ1-1	TRBV9	NA	CASSPRTRTTEAFF	TGTGCCAGCAGCCCTCGGACAAGAACGACTGAAGCTTTCTTT
NA	TRBJ2-3	TRBV6-5	NA	CASSNTYSDTQYF	TGTGCCAGCAGTAATACCTACTCAGATACGCAGTATTTT
NA	TRBJ1-2	TRBV9	NA	CASSVGEGYGYTF	TGTGCCAGCAGCGTAGGGGAGGGCTATGGCTACACCTTC
NA	TRBJ1-2	TRBV10-3	TRBD1	CAISLTGDGYTF	TGTGCCATCAGTCTAACAGGGGATGGCTACACCTTC
NA	TRBJ1-5	TRBV7-2	NA	CASSLGHRSQPQHF	TGTGCCAGCAGCTTAGGTCACCGAAGTCAGCCCCAGCATTTT
NA	TRBJ2-5	TRBV30	TRBD1	CAWSDREETQYF	TGTGCCTGGTCCGACAGGGAAGAGACCCAGTACTTC
NA	TRBJ2-1	TRBV7-9	TRBD2	CASSLSGGVYNEQFF	TGTGCCAGCAGCTTAAGCGGGGGGGTCTACAATGAGCAGTTCTTC
NA	TRBJ2-1	TRBV7-2	TRBD2	CASTLLMSGSFNEQFF	TGTGCCAGCACCCTTTTAATGAGCGGGAGCTTTAATGAGCAGTTCTTC
once	TRBJ2-5	TRBV6-4	NA	CASGITPPGEETQYF	TGTGCCAGCGGAATTACCCCCCCGGGAGAGGAGACCCAGTACTTC
NA	TRBJ1-4	TRBV30	NA	CAWSVRRDEKLFF	TGTGCCTGGAGTGTACGGAGGGATGAAAAACTGTTTTTT
NA	TRBJ1-2	TRBV6-6	NA	CASSFTGTASGGYTF	TGTGCCAGCAGTTTCACAGGGACTGCCTCTGGGGGCTACACCTTC
NA	TRBJ2-5	TRBV7-2	NA	CASSPDGAETQYF	TGTGCCAGCAGCCCGGATGGGGCCGAGACCCAGTACTTC